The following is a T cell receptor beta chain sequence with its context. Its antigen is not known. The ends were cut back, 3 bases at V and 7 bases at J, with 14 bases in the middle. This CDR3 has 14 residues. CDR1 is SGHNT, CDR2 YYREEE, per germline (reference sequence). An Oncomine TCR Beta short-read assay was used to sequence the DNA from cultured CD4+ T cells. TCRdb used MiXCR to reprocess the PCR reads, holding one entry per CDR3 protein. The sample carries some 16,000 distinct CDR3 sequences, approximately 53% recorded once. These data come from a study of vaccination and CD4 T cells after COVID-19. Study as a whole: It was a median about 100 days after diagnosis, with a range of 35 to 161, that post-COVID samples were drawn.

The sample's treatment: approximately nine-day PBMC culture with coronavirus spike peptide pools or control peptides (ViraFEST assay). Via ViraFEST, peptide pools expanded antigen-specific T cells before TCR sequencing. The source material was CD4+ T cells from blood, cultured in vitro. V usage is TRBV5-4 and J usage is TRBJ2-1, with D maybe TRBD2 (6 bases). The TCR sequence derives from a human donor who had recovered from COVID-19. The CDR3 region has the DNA TGTGCCAGCAGCTCCCGGGACTTCGGTAATGAGCAGTTCTTC. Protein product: CASSSRDFGNEQFF. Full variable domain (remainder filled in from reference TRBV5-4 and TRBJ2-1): ETGVTQSPTHLIKTRGQQVTLRCSSQSGHNTVSWYQQALGQGPQFIFQYYREEENGRGNFPPRFSGLQFPNYSSELNVNALELDDSALYLCASSSRDFGNEQFFGPGTRLTVL.